This is a list of T cell receptor beta chains from one sample in a study of blood T cell repertoires in COVID-19. Profiling relied on immunoSEQ multiplex PCR, and the TCRdb table lists in-frame clones only, not all of them. The repertoire consists of 130,000 to 150,000 clones, with 80% to 90% occurring once and the leading ten covering approximately 38%. The sample was peripheral blood. The source is a human donor in a cohort sampled during active COVID-19. The CDR3 runs from the conserved cysteine through the conserved F or W. The D gene is left open where the match is weak. Size is stated for part of the rows, as once, few or many counts, or as a class when the clone is expanded.

d_call,clone_size,j_call,v_call,cdr3_aa,cdr3_nt
TRBD1,.,TRBJ1-2,TRBV5-1,CASSLLEGASRGGYTF,TGCGCCAGCAGCTTACTCGAGGGGGCCTCCCGGGGAGGCTACACCTTC
TRBD1,.,TRBJ2-5,TRBV2,CASRFTGTGRETQYF,TGTGCCAGCAGGTTCACCGGGACAGGGAGGGAGACCCAGTACTTC
.,.,TRBJ1-4,TRBV9,CASSGTGGGGKLFF,TGTGCCAGCAGCGGCACAGGCGGGGGTGGAAAACTGTTTTTT
TRBD1,.,TRBJ2-1,TRBV2,CASSRDRGPSGNEQFF,TGTGCCAGCAGTAGGGACAGGGGGCCGTCGGGCAATGAGCAGTTCTTC
.,.,TRBJ2-2,TRBV30,CAWSTRQTTGELFF,TGTGCCTGGAGCACCCGACAGACCACCGGGGAGCTGTTTTTT
.,.,TRBJ2-5,TRBV30,CAWSGRGIQETQYF,TGTGCCTGGAGTGGGCGCGGGATACAAGAGACCCAGTACTTC
TRBD2,.,TRBJ2-3,TRBV7-8,CASSPQRGAVSDTQYF,TGTGCCAGCAGCCCGCAGCGGGGGGCCGTTTCAGATACGCAGTATTTT
.,.,TRBJ1-4,TRBV6-2/TRBV6-3,CASSSPRGGEKLFF,TGTGCCAGCAGTTCCCCCCGGGGTGGAGAAAAACTGTTTTTT
.,.,TRBJ1-4,TRBV6-2/TRBV6-3,CASSKVAGVKGEKLFF,TGTGCCAGCAGCAAGGTGGCGGGGGTGAAGGGTGAAAAACTGTTTTTT
TRBD2,.,TRBJ2-6,TRBV5-4,CASSRGLAGANVLTF,TGTGCCAGCAGCAGGGGACTAGCTGGGGCCAACGTCCTGACTTTC
.,.,TRBJ1-4,TRBV6-5,CASRTTTNEKLFF,TGTGCCAGCAGGACAACAACTAATGAAAAACTGTTTTTT
.,.,TRBJ2-2,TRBV18,CASSPTRAELFF,TGTGCCAGCTCACCAACTAGGGCGGAGCTGTTTTTT
TRBD2,.,TRBJ2-2,TRBV30,CAWASGGANTGELFF,TGTGCCTGGGCCTCGGGGGGGGCGAACACCGGGGAGCTGTTTTTT
TRBD1,.,TRBJ2-5,TRBV24-1,CATSDPGQGETQYF,TGTGCCACCAGTGACCCTGGACAGGGAGAGACCCAGTACTTC
.,once,TRBJ2-1,TRBV4-3,CASSPWNSGEQFF,TGCGCCAGCAGCCCCTGGAACAGTGGTGAGCAGTTCTTC
.,.,TRBJ2-7,TRBV28,CASSQGSYEQYF,TGTGCCAGCAGTCAGGGCTCCTACGAGCAGTACTTC
.,.,TRBJ1-1,TRBV2,CASSGLEGTEAFF,TGTGCCAGCAGTGGGCTAGAGGGCACTGAAGCTTTCTTT
TRBD1,.,TRBJ2-7,TRBV20-1,CSARQGYEQYF,TGCAGTGCTCGACAGGGCTACGAGCAGTACTTC
.,.,TRBJ2-3,TRBV3-1/TRBV3-2,CASSSFDTQYF,TGTGCCAGCAGCTCTTTCGATACGCAGTATTTT
.,.,TRBJ1-5,TRBV10-3,CAISESGTYQPQHF,TGTGCCATCAGTGAGTCGGGGACATATCAGCCCCAGCATTTT
TRBD1,once,TRBJ2-7,TRBV18,CASSPPIIYTTGDEQYF,TGTGCCAGCTCACCACCCATAATTTATACGACAGGGGATGAGCAGTACTTC
.,few,TRBJ2-7,TRBV7-9,CASSLASHSYEQYF,TGTGCCAGCAGCTTAGCGAGCCACTCCTACGAGCAGTACTTC
.,once,TRBJ1-2,TRBV6-2/TRBV6-3,CASTPRGNRYGYTF,TGTGCCAGCACCCCGAGGGGGAATCGCTATGGCTACACCTTC
TRBD1,.,TRBJ1-4,TRBV28,CASSTRDREGLFF,TGTGCCAGCAGTACTCGGGACAGGGAGGGTCTGTTTTTT
.,.,TRBJ2-3,TRBV7-2,CASIKRGGHTSTDTQYF,TGTGCCAGCATCAAAAGGGGTGGACACACTAGCACAGATACGCAGTATTTT
TRBD2,.,TRBJ2-1,TRBV7-2,CASSTLRDYRSEQFF,TGTGCCAGCAGCACTTTGAGGGACTATAGATCTGAGCAGTTCTTC
.,.,TRBJ2-5,TRBV18,CASSPNLLQGGETQYF,TGTGCCAGCTCACCAAATCTATTACAGGGCGGGGAGACCCAGTACTTC
.,.,TRBJ2-1,TRBV5-4,CASSFGGGPYNEQFF,TGTGCCAGCAGCTTTGGGGGGGGGCCTTACAATGAGCAGTTCTTC
.,once,TRBJ2-2,TRBV2,CASSELARTGELFF,TGTGCCAGCAGTGAATTAGCCCGAACCGGGGAGCTGTTTTTT
.,.,TRBJ1-5,TRBV19,CASTPQGFEPQHF,TGTGCCAGTACCCCCCAGGGGTTTGAGCCCCAGCATTTT
.,.,TRBJ1-1,TRBV4-1,CASSHPGARGMNTEAFF,TGCGCCAGCAGCCATCCTGGGGCCCGCGGGATGAACACTGAAGCTTTCTTT
TRBD1,.,TRBJ2-1,TRBV10-3,CATQTGDGNEQFF,TGTGCCACTCAGACAGGGGATGGGAATGAGCAGTTCTTC
TRBD1,.,TRBJ2-6,TRBV30,CAWSVRHRGSSGANVLTF,TGTGCCTGGAGTGTACGTCACAGGGGAAGCTCTGGGGCCAACGTCCTGACTTTC
.,.,TRBJ1-5,TRBV6-1,CASSENGYIGFQPQHF,TGTGCCAGCAGTGAAAACGGGTATATCGGATTTCAGCCCCAGCATTTT
TRBD1,once,TRBJ2-7,TRBV30,CAWRDGQGPYEQYF,TGTGCCTGGAGGGATGGACAGGGTCCCTACGAGCAGTACTTC
TRBD2,.,TRBJ2-5,TRBV5-1,CASSLVLAGQETQYF,TGCGCCAGCAGCTTGGTTCTAGCGGGACAAGAGACCCAGTACTTC
TRBD1,once,TRBJ1-4,TRBV5-8,CASSLDRGLTNEKLFF,TGTGCCAGCAGCTTGGACAGGGGGCTGACTAATGAAAAACTGTTTTTT
TRBD1,.,TRBJ1-2,TRBV27,CASEVNTGVDGYTF,TGTGCCAGCGAGGTCAATACAGGGGTAGATGGCTACACCTTC
.,once,TRBJ2-1,TRBV28,CATVRVEQFF,TGTGCCACAGTGCGGGTGGAGCAGTTCTTC